The 23 T cell receptor beta chains presented below share a single source sample, sequenced in a study of CD4 T cells in relation to SARS-CoV-2 and coronaviruses. The antigens these receptors bind are not known. Repertoires were generated with immunoSEQ multiplex PCR, while TCRdb's copy carries only in-frame clones and drops some. Among approximately 30,000 clones listed, about 79% were seen once. CD4+ T cells from unexposed donors were obtained before the COVID-19 pandemic (2011-2018). The cells were cultured for about ten days before CD4+ T cells were isolated. Sequenced sample: CD4+ T cells from PBMCs, cultured in vitro. All receptors derive from a human donor in good health.

The J gene is TRBJ2-2, the V gene TRBV7-9; the D is unclear. From germline, CDR1 is SEHNR and CDR2 FQNEAQ (reference sequence). Trimming took 11 bases from V and 1 from J, leaving 17 bases between them. The CDR3 totals 15 residues. The CDR3 DNA sequence: TGTGCCTTCTCCCACGGCCCAGAGAACACCGGGGAGCTGTTTTTT. Protein product: CAFSHGPENTGELFF.

This clone was counted a few times. The rearrangement uses TRBV29-1 and TRBJ2-1; the match to TRBD2 covers 11 bases. The V gene end was trimmed by 6 bases and the J gene end by 9 bases; junction bases not matched to a gene: 4. Looked up from germline, CDR1 is SQVTM and CDR2 is ANQGSEA. The CDR3 is made up of 12 amino acids. The CDR3 here is CSVMTSGVEQFF. In nucleotides, the CDR3 is TGCAGCGTCATGACTAGCGGGGTTGAGCAGTTCTTC.

This rearrangement joins TRBV12-3 or TRBV12-4 to TRBJ1-5, with D possibly matching TRBD1 (5 bases). This CDR3 has 13 amino acids. Trimming took off 8 bases at V and 5 bases at J, with 13 bases between the two ends. The CDR3 DNA is TGTGCCAGCTTGGGGCAGGGCGATCAGCCCCAGCATTTT. It specifies CASLGQGDQPQHF.

This chain joins TRBV20-1 and TRBJ2-1, with a possible D match to TRBD2 (7 bases). The CDR3 is made up of 14 amino acids. V lost 3 bases and J 0 bases, leaving 9 bases between the germline ends. Germline V lookup: CDR1 DFQATT, CDR2 SNEGSKA (reference sequence). The chain's CDR3 is CSASGGASYNEQFF. The DNA of the CDR3 is TGCAGTGCTAGTGGGGGGGCCTCCTACAATGAGCAGTTCTTC.

V and J are TRBV28 and TRBJ1-2, with D maybe TRBD1 (5 bases). This CDR3 has 14 residues. In germline, CDR1 is MDHEN, CDR2 SYDVKM. V was shortened by 6 bases and J by 2 bases, with 13 bases between the two germline ends. The DNA of the CDR3 is TGTGCCAGCAGAAGACAGTTAACCAACTATGGCTACACCTTC. This encodes CASRRQLTNYGYTF.

The chain links TRBV6-5 to TRBJ2-1; 9 positions match TRBD2. Germline V gene lookup returns CDR1 MNHEY and CDR2 SVGAGI. Trimming took 2 bases from V and 0 from J; bases not matched to a gene: 2. The CDR3 is made up of 16 amino acids. The CDR3 loop is CASSYRTSASYNEQFF. CDR3 in DNA: TGTGCCAGCAGTTACCGGACTAGCGCCTCCTACAATGAGCAGTTCTTC.

This sequence joins TRBV6-5 and TRBJ2-7; 9 nucleotides match TRBD2. The CDR3 spans 15 residues. The germline gives CDR1 MNHEY, CDR2 SVGAGI. Losses at the gene ends were 5 bases for V and 5 bases for J; bases not matched to a gene: 10. The CDR3 here is CASSPASGIRDEQYF. In DNA, the CDR3 is TGTGCCAGCAGTCCGGCTAGCGGGATTAGGGACGAGCAGTACTTC.

The CDR3 DNA sequence: TGTGCCAGTAGTATAGACCTTAACTATGGCTACACCTTC. Translated: CASSIDLNYGYTF. The chain uses TRBV19 and TRBJ1-2; no reliable D call. Trimming removed 0 bases from V and 1 base from J, with 3 bases in between. CDR1 is LNHDA and CDR2 is SQIVND in the germline V gene (reference sequence). The CDR3 consists of 13 residues.

In its sample, this clone is medium-sized. CDR3 DNA: TGTGCCAGTAGTCCTTATATGGGACAGGCGGCAACTTCCTTGGGCTATGGCTACACCTTC. Its protein product is CASSPYMGQAATSLGYGYTF. The gene calls are TRBV19 and TRBJ1-2; TRBD1 matches 8 bases. V gave up 5 bases and J gave up 4 bases; unmatched junction bases: 24. This CDR3 comprises 20 residues. Germline CDR1 LNHDA, CDR2 SQIVND (reference sequence). Combining the CDR3 with reference TRBV19 and TRBJ1-2 gives the whole variable domain DGGITQSPKYLFRKEGQNVTLSCEQNLNHDAMYWYRQDPGQGLRLIYYSQIVNDFQKGDIAEGYSVSREKKESFPLTVTSAQKNPTAFYLCASSPYMGQAATSLGYGYTFGSGTRLTVV.

CDR3 in amino acids: CASSLGGMNTGELFF. The CDR3 nucleotides are TGTGCCAGCAGTTTGGGGGGAATGAACACCGGGGAGCTGTTTTTT. The V and J genes are TRBV2 and TRBJ2-2, with D possibly matching TRBD2 (6 bases). Germline loops: CDR1 SNHLY, CDR2 FYNNEI. Trimming shortened V by 5 bases and J by 1 base, and 11 bases separated the two germline ends. The CDR3 extends over 15 amino acids.

The rearrangement links TRBV2 to TRBJ2-3; D not certain. Trimming took off 7 bases at V and 0 bases at J, with 14 bases between the two ends. The germline V gene encodes CDR1 SNHLY and CDR2 FYNNEI. The CDR3 covers 15 residues. CDR3 amino acids: CASIVGRWSTDTQYF. The DNA of the CDR3 is TGTGCCAGCATCGTTGGCAGGTGGAGCACAGATACGCAGTATTTT.

In this sample, this clone turned up a few times. This chain joins TRBV28 and TRBJ1-1; possibly TRBD1 for D (6 bases). Between the trimmed V and J ends, which lost 2 bases and 5 bases, there was a span of 15 bases. Germline V gene lookup returns CDR1 MDHEN and CDR2 SYDVKM. This CDR3 contains 15 residues. CDR3 in DNA: TGTGCCAGCAGTTTACAACAGGGATGGAGGACTGAAGCTTTCTTT. Translating gives CASSLQQGWRTEAFF.

The chain recombines TRBV5-4 with TRBJ2-5; a weak D match, TRBD2 (5 bases). V shed 0 bases and J shed 3 bases, with 6 bases lying between them. The germline gives CDR1 SGHNT, CDR2 YYREEE (reference sequence). The CDR3 runs 13 residues. For the CDR3, the DNA is TGTGCCAGCAGCTTGGACGGGAAAGAGACCCAGTACTTC. Encoded protein: CASSLDGKETQYF. Full variable domain (remainder filled in from reference TRBV5-4 and TRBJ2-5): ETGVTQSPTHLIKTRGQQVTLRCSSQSGHNTVSWYQQALGQGPQFIFQYYREEENGRGNFPPRFSGLQFPNYSSELNVNALELDDSALYLCASSLDGKETQYFGPGTRLLVL.

The gene calls are TRBV19 and TRBJ1-5; TRBD1 agrees at 7 bases. The germline V gene has CDR1 LNHDA and CDR2 SQIVND (reference sequence). J was trimmed by 0 bases and V by 5 bases; bases with no gene match: 7. CDR3 length: 16 residues. CDR3 sequence reads: CASSLGTDYSNQPQHF. CDR3 DNA sequence: TGTGCCAGTAGTCTCGGGACAGACTATAGCAATCAGCCCCAGCATTTT.

J is TRBJ2-1 and V is TRBV3-1 (or the pseudogene TRBV3-2); D is possibly TRBD2 (5 bases). Germline V lookup: CDR1 LGHDT, CDR2 YNNKEL (reference sequence). The CDR3 length is 15 residues. The V gene lost 4 bases and the J gene lost 2 bases, with 12 bases spanning the gap. The CDR3 nucleotides are TGTGCCAGCAGCCCAAGTGCGGGTGCCTACAATGAGCAGTTCTTC. As protein: CASSPSAGAYNEQFF.

The chain uses TRBV30 and TRBJ2-1, with 11 bases matching TRBD1. This CDR3 has 15 residues. The V and J ends lost 5 bases and 8 bases, in that order; junction bases with no gene match: 11. Germline loops: CDR1 GTSNPN, CDR2 SVGIG (reference sequence). In nucleotides, the CDR3 is TGTGCCTGGGGCCCGGGACAGGGGGTTGCAGATGAGCAGTTCTTC. Residues: CAWGPGQGVADEQFF.

Only one count was recorded for this clone. The chain employs TRBV6-2 or TRBV6-3 and TRBJ1-2; possible D gene TRBD1, 6 bases. This CDR3 is built from 13 residues. Trimming took off 5 bases at V and 8 bases at J, with 15 bases between the two ends. CDR1 and CDR2 (germline): MNHEY, SVGEGT. DNA for the CDR3: TGTGCCAGCAGTGCAGGGGTCGTGGGCGGCTACACCTTC. This codes for CASSAGVVGGYTF.

The chain carries TRBV19 and TRBJ1-6; D remains unclear. The CDR3 has 12 residues. Looked up from germline, CDR1 is LNHDA and CDR2 is SQIVND (reference sequence). V lost 10 bases, J lost 8 bases, and 12 bases lay in between. The CDR3 DNA follows: TGTGCCACTCGATTGGGCGATTCACCCCTCCACTTT. As protein: CATRLGDSPLHF.

J is TRBJ2-7 and V is TRBV4-1; 7 bases are a match to TRBD1. Trimming took 0 bases from V and 9 from J; bases not matched to a gene: 32. This CDR3 is built from 22 residues. The germline CDR1 and CDR2 sequences are MGHRA and YSYEKL. The CDR3 sequence is CASSQDLGMGTAPESLRYTQYF. The DNA for the CDR3 is TGCGCCAGCAGCCAAGATTTGGGGATGGGGACAGCGCCCGAATCTCTCCGTTATACGCAGTACTTC.

J is TRBJ2-7 and V is TRBV12-2; the D segment call TRBD1 is taken from the table without a DNA check. TRBV12-2 counts as a pseudogene. The length of the CDR3 is 17 residues. This chain's CDR3 is CASRRTTGVPKTYEQYF. In DNA form, the CDR3 reads TGTGCAAGTCGCCGGACAACAGGGGTTCCAAAGACCTACGAGCAGTACTTC.

The chain combines TRBV4-1 with TRBJ2-1, with 8 bases that match TRBD2. Germline-derived CDR1 and CDR2 are MGHRA and YSYEKL. J was trimmed by 1 base and V by 2 bases; bases with no gene match: 10. This CDR3 has 18 residues. CDR3 nucleotides: TGCGCCAGCAGCCAAACCCCTGCCCGCGGGAGGTCCTACAATGAGCAGTTCTTC. Translation: CASSQTPARGRSYNEQFF.

CDR3: CAIDRGGSNNEQFF. The CDR3 region has the DNA TGTGCCATCGACAGGGGAGGGAGTAACAATGAGCAGTTCTTC. V is TRBV10-3 and J is TRBJ2-1, with a tentative D call TRBD1 (8 bases). Trimming removed 8 bases at V and 5 bases at J, with 16 bases between. The CDR3 length is 14 residues. Germline CDR1 and CDR2: ENHRY and SYGVKD.

The chain has TRBV12-3 or TRBV12-4 and TRBJ1-4; the D is unclear. The CDR3 is 13 residues long. V gave up 0 bases and J gave up 6 bases, with 5 bases separating them. CDR3 sequence: CASSLAQDEKLFF. The DNA for the CDR3 is TGTGCCAGCAGTTTAGCCCAGGATGAAAAACTGTTTTTT.